The clone carrying this TCR beta chain was counted many times. The target antigen is unknown. CDR3 length equals 13 residues. V trimming: 4 bases; J trimming: 8 bases; junction bases outside the gene matches: 6. Germline-derived CDR1 and CDR2 are LGHDT and YNNKEL (reference sequence). Each 10 ml fresh peripheral blood draw supplied the PBMCs. This entry comes from a study of T cells in Graves' hyperthyroidism and ophthalmopathy. TCR beta CDR3 regions were amplified from RNA transcripts. HTBI primers were employed in a first-round RT-PCR of the TCR CDR3. TCRdb re-called the multiplex PCR reads with MiXCR, one entry per CDR3 protein. The sample yields around 600,000 distinct CDR3 sequences, more than 15% seen once. General study findings and limits: Through a model of 13 V-J features, ophthalmopathy was separated from stable hyperthyroidism.

The chain has TRBV3-1 and TRBJ1-2, with 8 bases lining up with TRBD1. Sequencing used blood. The source is a woman aged 40 to 50 with Graves' ophthalmopathy. Written as DNA, the CDR3 is TGTGCCAGCAGCCGGGAGGGGACAGGAGGCTACACCTTC. Its protein is CASSREGTGGYTF. Based on the CDR3 plus reference TRBV3-1 and TRBJ1-2, the full variable domain is DTAVSQTPKYLVTQMGNDKSIKCEQNLGHDTMYWYKQDSKKFLKIMFSYNNKELIINETVPNRFSPKSPDKAHLNLHINSLELGDSAVYFCASSREGTGGYTFGSGTRLTVV.